This entry lists 27 T cell receptor beta chains sequenced from one sample in a study of technical replicates of blood from a few donors. Measured with immunoSEQ multiplex PCR; TCRdb has only the in-frame clones, and not every one. The data contain over 90,000 clones, approximately 96% of them singletons. The sample consisted of T cells isolated from PBMCs. The receptors stem from a human donor in good health.

This clone has more than one count but fewer than ten. The chain's CDR3 is CASSVLRPNEKLFF. The CDR3 DNA sequence: TGTGCCAGCAGCGTCCTCCGTCCTAATGAAAAACTGTTTTTT. V usage is TRBV6-1 and J usage is TRBJ1-4; D is unclear. Germline V gene lookup returns CDR1 MNHNS and CDR2 SASEGT. V lost 6 bases and J lost 3, with 11 bases in between. The CDR3 is 14 amino acids.

CDR3 in DNA: TGTGCCAGCAGGTCAACTAGCGGGTATACCTACGAGCAGTACTTC. As protein: CASRSTSGYTYEQYF. The chain employs TRBV14 and TRBJ2-7, with TRBD2 identical over 9 bases. With V trimmed by 6 bases and J by 2 bases, 8 bases remained unmatched. CDR3 size: 15 residues. Germline V gene lookup returns CDR1 SGHDN and CDR2 FVKESK.

This sequence joins TRBV2 and TRBJ1-5; D not resolved. The germline gives CDR1 SNHLY, CDR2 FYNNEI. CDR3 length: 13 residues. Trimming shortened V by 4 bases and J by 0 bases, and 4 bases separated the two germline ends. Here the CDR3 reads CASSAYSNQPQHF. CDR3 nucleotide sequence: TGTGCCAGCAGTGCCTATAGCAATCAGCCCCAGCATTTT.

V usage is TRBV4-1 and J usage is TRBJ2-1, with no clear D. The CDR3 loop spans 14 amino acids. CDR1 and CDR2 (germline): MGHRA, YSYEKL. Trimming removed 3 bases at V and 8 bases at J, with 14 bases between. CDR3: CASSQSMGPYEQFF. DNA of the CDR3: TGCGCCAGCAGCCAGTCTATGGGCCCTTATGAGCAGTTCTTC.

The gene calls are TRBV7-3 and TRBJ2-3; 12 bases map to TRBD2. With 5 bases clipped from V and 4 bases from J, the junction kept 7 bases outside the gene matches. The CDR3 totals 16 residues. Germline assignment: CDR1 SGHTA and CDR2 FQGTGA. CDR3 protein: CASSPSTSGRADTQYF. Written as DNA, the CDR3 is TGTGCCAGCAGCCCCTCGACTAGCGGGAGAGCAGATACGCAGTATTTT.

This clone was recorded once. This rearrangement joins TRBV6-1 to TRBJ2-2; 7 nucleotides match TRBD1. The trim removed 3 bases at V and 6 bases at J, leaving 7 bases unmatched. From germline, CDR1 is MNHNS and CDR2 SASEGT. CDR3 length: 15 residues. The chain's CDR3 is CASSENPTGSGELFF. The CDR3 DNA reads TGTGCCAGCAGTGAGAACCCGACAGGGTCCGGGGAGCTGTTTTTT.

The chain uses TRBV9 and TRBJ2-5; TRBD2 matches at 7 bases. J gave up 4 bases and V 0 bases, and 9 bases lay outside the gene matches. CDR3 length: 16 amino acids. The germline V gene encodes CDR1 SGDLS and CDR2 YYNGEE. In DNA, the CDR3 is TGTGCCAGCAGCGTAGAGGGAGGGCCTGTCGGAGAGACCCAGTACTTC. Protein: CASSVEGGPVGETQYF.

The rearrangement joins TRBV6-5 to TRBJ2-1; TRBD2 matches at 9 bases. This CDR3 region has 15 residues. After removal of 7 bases from V and 0 bases from J, the junction contained 4 bases not matched to a gene. CDR1 and CDR2 from the germline V gene are MNHEY and SVGAGI. The CDR3 DNA sequence: TGTGCCAGCAAGAGGACTAGCGACTCCTACAATGAGCAGTTCTTC. Protein product: CASKRTSDSYNEQFF.

V is TRBV18 and J is TRBJ2-1; 7 positions match TRBD2. Losses at the gene ends were 6 bases for V and 3 bases for J; bases not matched to a gene: 5. CDR3 length: 14 amino acids. Germline lookup yields CDR1 KGHSH and CDR2 LQKENI. Written as DNA, the CDR3 is TGTGCCAGCTCGGAGAGCGGGGTCTACAATGAGCAGTTCTTC. Its protein product is CASSESGVYNEQFF.

This chain joins TRBV5-4 and TRBJ1-1; possible D gene TRBD1, 6 bases. The CDR3 spans 13 residues. Per germline, CDR1 SGHNT and CDR2 YYREEE (reference sequence). V gave up 4 bases and J gave up 10 bases, with 17 bases separating them. CDR3 DNA sequence: TGTGCCAGCAGCCAGAAGGGGGGAGGGGGAGCTTTCTTT. As protein: CASSQKGGGGAFF.

The V call is TRBV5-6, the J call TRBJ2-2; 14 bases line up with TRBD2. CDR3 length: 16 amino acids. Germline CDR1 reads SGHDT; CDR2 reads YYEEEE. V gave up 3 bases and J gave up 5 bases; unmatched junction bases: 3. The CDR3 loop reads CASSWGLAGATGELFF. The CDR3 DNA reads TGTGCCAGCAGCTGGGGACTAGCGGGAGCTACCGGGGAGCTGTTTTTT.

This chain links TRBV10-1 with TRBJ2-7; maybe TRBD1 (6 bases). Trimming cost V 4 bases and J 6 bases, with 10 bases left between them. Germline V gene sequence: CDR1 WNHNN, CDR2 SYGVQD (reference sequence). The length of the CDR3 is 12 residues. CDR3 sequence reads: CASSVRGGEQYF. The CDR3 DNA follows: TGCGCCAGCAGTGTGCGAGGGGGCGAGCAGTACTTC.

The chain carries TRBV19 and TRBJ1-1, with D hard to call. V was clipped by 3 bases and J by 1 base, with 12 bases between them. CDR3 length: 15 amino acids. Germline V CDR1 and CDR2: LNHDA, SQIVND (reference sequence). The CDR3 nucleotides are TGTGCCAGTAGTATTTGGTCGGTGTCGAACACTGAAGCTTTCTTT. Protein product: CASSIWSVSNTEAFF.

The rearrangement joins TRBV28 to TRBJ1-2; possible D gene TRBD1, 6 bases. From germline, CDR1 is MDHEN and CDR2 SYDVKM. This CDR3 is 15 amino acids long. Trimming pared 2 bases from V and 0 bases from J, leaving 10 bases between. As DNA, the CDR3 is TGTGCCAGCAGTTTACAGGGGCCAGCTAACTATGGCTACACCTTC. Translating gives CASSLQGPANYGYTF.

This clone was seen a single time. CDR3 in amino acids: CASSDPRRQGTFF. The CDR3 bases are TGTGCCAGCAGTGACCCAAGAAGACAGGGAACTTTCTTT. The J gene is TRBJ1-1, the V gene TRBV6-4; 7 nucleotides agree with TRBD1. Trimming at V came to 2 bases and at J to 12 bases, leaving 9 bases not matched to a gene. Germline CDR1 MRHNA, CDR2 SNTAGT. This CDR3 comprises 13 residues.

The chain recombines TRBV9 with TRBJ2-2; D gene unclear. The germline gives CDR1 SGDLS, CDR2 YYNGEE. V was pared by 0 bases and J by 4 bases, with 4 bases between. The CDR3 has 13 residues. The CDR3 nucleotides read TGTGCCAGCAGCGTAGGTATCACCGGGGAGCTGTTTTTT. Protein sequence: CASSVGITGELFF.

The chain has TRBV6-5 and TRBJ1-5; possible D gene TRBD1, 5 bases. The V gene's germline CDR1 is MNHEY and CDR2 SVGAGI. The V and J ends lost 0 bases and 7 bases respectively, with 10 bases between them. The length of the CDR3 is 14 residues. CDR3 sequence (DNA): TGTGCCAGCAGTTACTCTCGGGAGGGGCAGCCCCAGCATTTT. Translation: CASSYSREGQPQHF.

This chain uses TRBV9 with TRBJ2-7, with 12 bases matching TRBD2. Trimming took 5 bases from V and 7 from J; bases not matched to a gene: 7. There are 14 residues in the CDR3. Per germline, CDR1 SGDLS and CDR2 YYNGEE. The CDR3 loop is CASSQGLAGWEQYF. In nucleotides, the CDR3 is TGTGCCAGCAGTCAAGGACTAGCGGGGTGGGAGCAGTACTTC.

The chain couples TRBV6-5 to TRBJ2-3; D possibly corresponds to TRBD1 (6 bases). V was cut by 5 bases and J by 5 bases, with 14 bases left in between. This CDR3 contains 14 residues. CDR1 and CDR2 (germline): MNHEY, SVGAGI. As DNA, the CDR3 is TGTGCCAGCAGTCTAGACAGGACTCGAGATACGCAGTATTTT. Protein product: CASSLDRTRDTQYF.

This chain connects TRBV10-2 to TRBJ2-5; D uncertain. Per the germline V gene, CDR1 is WSHSY and CDR2 is SAAADI. Trimming took 2 bases from V and 5 from J, leaving 9 bases between them. This CDR3 has 13 residues. CDR3 sequence: CASSEISAETQYF. The CDR3 DNA sequence: TGCGCCAGCAGTGAGATATCAGCGGAGACCCAGTACTTC.

The CDR3 region has the DNA TGTGCCAGCAAAGAACTTGGGGGCTTATCGGACAACAATCAGCCCCAGCATTTT. Translating it yields CASKELGGLSDNNQPQHF. V usage is TRBV27 and J usage is TRBJ1-5; D is perhaps TRBD1 (6 bases). V lost 7 bases and J 3 bases, leaving 25 bases between the germline ends. CDR1 and CDR2 (germline): MNHEY, SMNVEV (reference sequence). This CDR3 has 18 amino acids.

This chain connects TRBV6-4 to TRBJ2-3; tentative D call: TRBD2 (6 bases). Per the germline V gene, CDR1 is MRHNA and CDR2 is SNTAGT. The CDR3 is made up of 15 amino acids. Trimming removed 0 bases at V and 9 bases at J, with 16 bases between. This CDR3 is CASSDSSGSSDTQYF. CDR3 nucleotide sequence: TGTGCCAGCAGTGACTCCTCCGGGAGTAGTGACACGCAGTATTTT.

This sequence joins TRBV5-1 and TRBJ1-1, with D possibly matching TRBD1 (6 bases). The CDR3 is made up of 14 amino acids. Trimming left V 0 bases short and J 5 bases short, with 11 bases between. Germline V gives CDR1 SGHRS, CDR2 YFSETQ. The CDR3 sequence is CASSLGAQGTEAFF. The CDR3 bases are TGCGCCAGCAGCTTGGGGGCTCAGGGGACTGAAGCTTTCTTT.

The CDR3 reads CASSLRGSVSDEQFF. The CDR3 bases are TGTGCCAGCAGCTTAAGGGGGTCGGTTAGCGATGAGCAGTTCTTC. The chain employs TRBV7-6 and TRBJ2-1; TRBD1 might be the D (6 bases). V was shortened by 2 bases and J by 8 bases, with 16 bases between the two germline ends. The CDR3 is 15 amino acids. Germline V CDR1 and CDR2: SGHVS, FNYEAQ. Full variable domain (outside the CDR3, taken from reference TRBV7-6 and TRBJ2-1): GAGVSQSPRYKVTKRGQDVALRCDPISGHVSLYWYRQALGQGPEFLTYFNYEAQQDKSGLPNDRFSAERPEGSISTLTIQRTEQRDSAMYRCASSLRGSVSDEQFFGPGTRLTVL.

Details on this clone: Distinct nucleotide sequences in the sample also encode this CDR3. The chain's CDR3 is CASSYNRVYEQYF. The CDR3 DNA reads as TGTGCCAGCAGTTACAACAGGGTTTACGAGCAGTACTTC. V usage is TRBV6-5 and J usage is TRBJ2-7; a possible D gene is TRBD1 (6 bases). Germline CDR1 reads MNHEY; CDR2 reads SVGAGI. This CDR3 is built from 13 residues. Trimming removed 2 bases at V and 4 bases at J, with 9 bases between.

The rearrangement joins TRBV7-3 to TRBJ2-2, with D possibly matching TRBD2 (6 bases). CDR3 length: 15 amino acids. CDR1 and CDR2 (germline): SGHTA, FQGTGA. The V gene lost 4 bases and the J gene lost 5 bases, with 14 bases spanning the gap. CDR3 in DNA: TGTGCCAGCAGCTCTTACGCGGGAAGTACCGGGGAGCTGTTTTTT. As protein: CASSSYAGSTGELFF.

V usage is TRBV6-5 and J usage is TRBJ2-1; D unclear. Germline CDR1 reads MNHEY; CDR2 reads SVGAGI. The CDR3 runs to 14 residues. The V end was cut by 6 bases, the J end by 1 base, with 10 bases between. The CDR3 spells CASSLTVSYNEQFF. CDR3 bases: TGTGCCAGCAGCCTTACAGTTTCCTACAATGAGCAGTTCTTC.